This is a list of T cell receptor beta chains from one sample in a study of graft-versus-host responses after intestinal transplantation. Data came from immunoSEQ multiplex PCR; TCRdb stores just in-frame clones and leaves some out. The data contain roughly 97,000 clones, around 92% of them singletons. Their antigens remain unidentified. Sequenced here: unstimulated CD4+ T cells sorted from spleen or lymph node cells, sampled before transplant. The source of these receptors is a human donor who was the organ donor for an intestinal transplant. Both conserved end residues are part of each CDR3. Each record gives: CDR3 protein, CDR3 DNA, clone size, D gene, V gene, J gene. D genes are given only for firm matches. Rows give clone size only sometimes, using once, few, many, or a class for an expanded clone.

cdr3_aa: CASSLMPTGSPAMTQHF
cdr3_nt: TGTGCCAGCAGTTTGATGCCGACAGGATCCCCAGCCATGACCCAGCATTTT
clone_size: NA
d_call: NA
v_call: TRBV28
j_call: TRBJ1-5

cdr3_aa: CASSQHGAGAENEQFF
cdr3_nt: TGTGCCAGCAGCCAGCATGGAGCAGGGGCGGAAAATGAGCAGTTCTTC
clone_size: NA
d_call: NA
v_call: TRBV4-2
j_call: TRBJ2-1

cdr3_aa: CASSLLGQDTQYF
cdr3_nt: TGTGCCAGCAGCTTATTAGGACAGGATACGCAGTATTTT
clone_size: NA
d_call: NA
v_call: TRBV11-3
j_call: TRBJ2-3

cdr3_aa: CASSLVPGGNEKLFF
cdr3_nt: TGCGCCAGCAGCTTGGTTCCAGGGGGTAATGAAAAACTGTTTTTT
clone_size: few
d_call: TRBD1
v_call: TRBV5-1
j_call: TRBJ1-4

cdr3_aa: CASSQGSSSYEQYF
cdr3_nt: TGCGCCAGCAGCCAAGGTAGCAGCTCCTACGAGCAGTACTTC
clone_size: NA
d_call: NA
v_call: TRBV4-1
j_call: TRBJ2-7

cdr3_aa: CASSLTGTSGGEQYF
cdr3_nt: TGTGCCAGCAGCCTCACCGGGACTAGCGGGGGCGAGCAGTACTTC
clone_size: NA
d_call: TRBD2
v_call: TRBV4-2
j_call: TRBJ2-7

cdr3_aa: CASGASGDTTDTQYF
cdr3_nt: TGTGCCAGCGGAGCTAGCGGGGATACAACAGATACGCAGTATTTT
clone_size: NA
d_call: TRBD2
v_call: TRBV2
j_call: TRBJ2-3

cdr3_aa: CASSFRQGLVDGYTF
cdr3_nt: TGTGCCAGCAGTTTCCGTCAGGGATTAGTTGATGGCTACACCTTC
clone_size: NA
d_call: NA
v_call: TRBV28
j_call: TRBJ1-2

cdr3_aa: CASSQDSMTGIHNEQFF
cdr3_nt: TGCGCCAGCAGCCAAGATAGTATGACAGGGATACACAATGAGCAGTTCTTC
clone_size: NA
d_call: TRBD1
v_call: TRBV4-1
j_call: TRBJ2-1

cdr3_aa: CSVPSRDRPLGTQYF
cdr3_nt: TGCAGCGTGCCGTCCCGGGACAGGCCATTGGGTACGCAGTATTTT
clone_size: NA
d_call: TRBD1
v_call: TRBV29-1
j_call: TRBJ2-3

cdr3_aa: CASSYSLQARDTEAFF
cdr3_nt: TGTGCCAGCAGTTACTCCCTTCAGGCCAGGGACACTGAAGCTTTCTTT
clone_size: NA
d_call: NA
v_call: TRBV6-6
j_call: TRBJ1-1

cdr3_aa: CASSYSDRAGYEQYF
cdr3_nt: TGTGCCAGCAGTTACTCGGACAGGGCTGGCTACGAGCAGTACTTC
clone_size: NA
d_call: TRBD1
v_call: TRBV6-6
j_call: TRBJ2-7

cdr3_aa: CASSLRDSYNSPLHF
cdr3_nt: TGTGCCAGCAGCTTAAGGGACTCATATAATTCACCCCTCCACTTT
clone_size: once
d_call: NA
v_call: TRBV7-9
j_call: TRBJ1-6

cdr3_aa: CASSQGLSRLPNSPLHF
cdr3_nt: TGCGCCAGCAGCCAAGGTCTTAGCAGACTCCCCAATTCACCCCTCCACTTT
clone_size: few
d_call: NA
v_call: TRBV4-1
j_call: TRBJ1-6

cdr3_aa: CASSPPQETQYF
cdr3_nt: TGTGCCAGCAGCCCTCCCCAAGAGACCCAGTACTTC
clone_size: once
d_call: NA
v_call: TRBV7-2
j_call: TRBJ2-5

cdr3_aa: CASSQEVQGGSTNYGYTF
cdr3_nt: TGCGCCAGCAGCCAAGAGGTTCAGGGGGGAAGTACTAACTATGGCTACACCTTC
clone_size: NA
d_call: TRBD1
v_call: TRBV4-3
j_call: TRBJ1-2

cdr3_aa: CASSLVGTGLAEAFF
cdr3_nt: TGTGCCAGCAGCCTGGTGGGGACAGGGCTGGCTGAAGCTTTCTTT
clone_size: NA
d_call: TRBD1
v_call: TRBV5-6
j_call: TRBJ1-1

cdr3_aa: CASSFQGVPYEQYF
cdr3_nt: TGTGCCAGCAGCTTCCAGGGGGTTCCCTACGAGCAGTACTTC
clone_size: NA
d_call: TRBD1
v_call: TRBV11-2
j_call: TRBJ2-7

cdr3_aa: CASSYGTGRNYGYTF
cdr3_nt: TGTGCCAGCAGTTACGGGACAGGAAGAAACTATGGCTACACCTTC
clone_size: NA
d_call: TRBD1
v_call: TRBV6-5
j_call: TRBJ1-2

cdr3_aa: CASSQGTGGQPQHF
cdr3_nt: TGTGCCAGCAGCCAAGGGACAGGGGGTCAGCCCCAGCATTTT
clone_size: NA
d_call: TRBD1
v_call: TRBV11-2
j_call: TRBJ1-5

cdr3_aa: CSVGTGMNTEAFF
cdr3_nt: TGCAGCGTGGGGACAGGAATGAACACTGAAGCTTTCTTT
clone_size: NA
d_call: TRBD1
v_call: TRBV29-1
j_call: TRBJ1-1